The 20 T cell receptor beta chains listed next were all sequenced from one sample in a study of T cells in Graves' hyperthyroidism and ophthalmopathy. RNA transcripts provided the source from which TCR beta CDR3 regions were amplified. An initial round of RT-PCR targeting the TCR CDR3 relied on the HTBI primer set. TCRdb independently ran MiXCR on the multiplex PCR reads; one entry per CDR3 protein. There are fewer than 600,000 distinct CDR3 sequences in the sample; under 15% occur only once, and 15% to 20% lies in the top ten. Sequenced: blood. These receptors originate from a woman aged 18-30 years with Graves' hyperthyroidism.

This clonotype showed up many times. The J gene is TRBJ1-1, the V gene TRBV28; D is unclear. The CDR3 extends over 14 amino acids. Germline lookup yields CDR1 MDHEN and CDR2 SYDVKM. Trimming cost V 2 bases and J 4 bases, with 11 bases left between them. The CDR3 loop is CASSLGRIFTEAFF. The CDR3, as DNA: TGTGCCAGCAGTTTAGGACGGATTTTCACTGAAGCTTTCTTT.

This clonotype was observed a few times. The chain is built from TRBV7-9 and TRBJ2-5, with D unresolved. Germline V gene lookup returns CDR1 SEHNR and CDR2 FQNEAQ (reference sequence). The V end was cut by 3 bases, the J end by 4 bases, with 9 bases between. The CDR3 runs to 13 residues. The CDR3: CASSLTDRETQYF. The CDR3 DNA reads TGTGCCAGCAGCTTGACTGATCGAGAGACCCAGTACTTC.

V usage is TRBV19 and J usage is TRBJ2-6, with TRBD2 as a possible D gene (6 bases). This CDR3 contains 15 residues. The V end was cut by 3 bases, the J end by 1 base, with 7 bases between. The V gene's germline CDR1 is LNHDA and CDR2 SQIVND (reference sequence). CDR3 DNA sequence: TGTGCCAGTAGTATCGCGGGGTCTGGGGCCAACGTCCTGACTTTC. Translating it yields CASSIAGSGANVLTF. The variable domain in full, with the rest retrieved from reference TRBV19 and TRBJ2-6, is DGGITQSPKYLFRKEGQNVTLSCEQNLNHDAMYWYRQDPGQGLRLIYYSQIVNDFQKGDIAEGYSVSREKKESFPLTVTSAQKNPTAFYLCASSIAGSGANVLTFGAGSRLTVL.

This clonotype has at least ten counts. The J gene is TRBJ2-7, the V gene TRBV12-3 or TRBV12-4, with 9 positions matching TRBD1. J gave up 2 bases and V 4 bases, and 6 bases lay outside the gene matches. This CDR3 contains 15 residues. The CDR3 loop is CASSSGTGPAYEQYF. CDR3 nucleotide sequence: TGTGCCAGCAGTTCCGGGACAGGGCCCGCCTACGAGCAGTACTTC.

A note on this clonotype: The final CDR3 position lacks the conserved phenylalanine or tryptophan, pointing to a likely read error. The J gene is TRBJ1-2, the V gene TRBV11-3; 8 bases line up with TRBD1. CDR1 is SGHNT and CDR2 is YENEEA in the germline V gene. The CDR3 runs 12 residues. Germline trimming cut 6 bases from V and 8 bases from J; bases unmatched to any gene: 5. CDR3 region: CASSFDRGGYTL. Written as DNA, the CDR3 is TGTGCCAGCAGTTTTGACAGGGGAGGCTACACCCTC.

This clonotype has a handful of counts. V and J are TRBV20-1 and TRBJ2-2; D gene ambiguous. CDR1 and CDR2 from the germline V gene are DFQATT and SNEGSKA (reference sequence). The CDR3 length is 11 residues. V was shortened by 2 bases and J by 6 bases, with 4 bases between the two germline ends. CDR3 sequence reads: CSARISGELFF. CDR3 nucleotides: TGCAGTGCTAGAATTTCCGGGGAGCTGTTTTTT.

On this clonotype itself: A read error may be the cause here, since a much bigger clone is one base away. V gene TRBV7-8 combines with J gene TRBJ2-2, with 14 bases identical to TRBD2. The germline gives CDR1 SGHVS, CDR2 FQNEAQ. The CDR3 loop spans 18 amino acids. As DNA, the CDR3 is TGTGTCAGCAGCTTAACAGGGACTAGCGGGAGATACACCGGGGAGCTGTTTTTT. It is translated as CVSSLTGTSGRYTGELFF.

This chain links TRBV9 with TRBJ1-5, with D possibly being TRBD1 (5 bases). Trimming cost V 3 bases and J 6 bases, with 10 bases left between them. The CDR3 totals 13 residues. From germline, CDR1 is SGDLS and CDR2 YYNGEE. This chain's CDR3 is CASSGEGVQPQHF. The CDR3 DNA sequence: TGTGCCAGCAGCGGAGAAGGGGTTCAGCCCCAGCATTTT.

This clonotype was counted at least ten times. The chain joins TRBV7-3 to TRBJ1-1, with D perhaps matching TRBD1 (5 bases). V shed 2 bases and J shed 4 bases, with 11 bases lying between them. Germline V gives CDR1 SGHTA, CDR2 FQGTGA. This CDR3 has 14 amino acids. CDR3 DNA: TGTGCCAGCAGCTTAGAGGCAGGGATCACTGAAGCTTTCTTT. Its protein is CASSLEAGITEAFF. The complete variable domain, with remaining parts taken from reference TRBV7-3 and TRBJ1-1, reads GAGVSQTPSNKVTEKGKYVELRCDPISGHTALYWYRQSLGQGPEFLIYFQGTGAADDSGLPNDRFFAVRPEGSVSTLKIQRTERGDSAVYLCASSLEAGITEAFFGQGTRLTVV.

This clonotype was counted many times. This chain uses TRBV6-1 with TRBJ1-5, with unresolved D. The CDR3 covers 13 residues. Germline CDR1 MNHNS, CDR2 SASEGT. V was trimmed by 2 bases and J by 7 bases, leaving 9 bases between them. The CDR3 region has the DNA TGTGCCAGCAGTGAATGGGCCAGCCAGCCCCAGCATTTT. Translating gives CASSEWASQPQHF.

This clonotype was picked up many times. The V and J genes are TRBV5-1 and TRBJ1-1, with D unresolved. V gave up 0 bases and J gave up 5 bases, with 11 bases separating them. The CDR3 has 14 amino acids. The V gene's germline CDR1 is SGHRS and CDR2 YFSETQ. This CDR3 is CASSLEPGWTEAFF. The CDR3 DNA is TGCGCCAGCAGCTTGGAACCAGGTTGGACTGAAGCTTTCTTT. The whole variable domain, filled in from reference TRBV5-1 and TRBJ1-1, reads KAGVTQTPRYLIKTRGQQVTLSCSPISGHRSVSWYQQTPGQGLQFLFEYFSETQRNKGNFPGRFSGRQFSNSRSEMNVSTLELGDSALYLCASSLEPGWTEAFFGQGTRLTVV.

This clonotype was observed many times. The CDR3 sequence: CASSPTGVGNTIYF. In DNA form, the CDR3 reads TGTGCCAGCAGTCCTACAGGGGTTGGAAACACCATATATTTT. This sequence joins TRBV12-3 or TRBV12-4 and TRBJ1-3; 7 nucleotides line up with TRBD1. V shed 5 bases, J shed 3 bases, and the junction held 4 bases outside the gene matches. This CDR3 region has 14 residues.

Many counts were recorded for this clonotype. The chain combines TRBV20-1 with TRBJ2-5; possibly TRBD1 or TRBD2 for D (5 bases each). Germline V gene sequence: CDR1 DFQATT, CDR2 SNEGSKA (reference sequence). This CDR3 comprises 15 residues. Trimming pared 0 bases from V and 5 bases from J, leaving 16 bases between. The CDR3 reads CSARDQEGMRETQYF. The CDR3 nucleotides are TGCAGTGCTAGAGATCAAGAGGGGATGAGGGAGACCCAGTACTTC.

This clonotype was seen many times. The V call is TRBV7-3, the J call TRBJ2-1; 10 bases line up with TRBD2. V was pared by 3 bases and J by 5 bases, with 1 base of the junction left unmatched. CDR1 is SGHTA, CDR2 FQGTGA, per germline. The CDR3 runs 14 residues. CDR3 bases: TGTGCCAGCAGCTTCGGGACTAGCGACAATGAGCAGTTCTTC. Translating it yields CASSFGTSDNEQFF. Filled out from reference TRBV7-3 and TRBJ2-1, the complete variable domain reads GAGVSQTPSNKVTEKGKYVELRCDPISGHTALYWYRQSLGQGPEFLIYFQGTGAADDSGLPNDRFFAVRPEGSVSTLKIQRTERGDSAVYLCASSFGTSDNEQFFGPGTRLTVL.

There are many counts of this clonotype. The CDR3: CASSPIGGGYGYTF. The DNA for the CDR3 is TGCGCCAGCAGCCCTATTGGAGGGGGATATGGCTACACCTTC. The genes are TRBV5-1 and TRBJ1-2, with a tentative D call TRBD1 (6 bases). Germline lookup yields CDR1 SGHRS and CDR2 YFSETQ. The CDR3 has 14 residues. V was clipped by 4 bases and J by 5 bases, with 15 bases between them.

This clonotype appeared a few times. A read error may explain this, as a much larger clone is one base away. This CDR3 is missing its conserved last phenylalanine or tryptophan, likely due to a read error. This chain uses TRBV30 with TRBJ1-1, with D possibly being TRBD1 (5 bases). V dropped 8 bases and J dropped 3 bases, with 10 bases sitting between them. CDR1 GTSNPN and CDR2 SVGIG come from the germline V gene (reference sequence). There are 11 residues in the CDR3. The CDR3 reads CAGPGDTEAFS. The CDR3 DNA is TGTGCCGGGCCGGGGGACACTGAAGCTTTCTCT.

J is TRBJ1-1 and V is TRBV3-1, with D maybe TRBD1 (5 bases). This CDR3 has 11 amino acids. Trimming pared 6 bases from V and 13 bases from J, leaving 15 bases between. Germline V gene sequence: CDR1 LGHDT, CDR2 YNNKEL (reference sequence). This CDR3 is CASRGRGVGFF. For the CDR3, the DNA is TGTGCCAGCAGGGGACGAGGTGTGGGTTTCTTT.

There are many counts of this clonotype. CDR3 amino acids: CASSPDRATDTQYF. Written as DNA, the CDR3 is TGTGCCAGCAGCCCGGACAGGGCCACAGATACGCAGTATTTT. This chain connects TRBV11-2 to TRBJ2-3, with TRBD1 identical over 8 bases. In germline, CDR1 is SGHAT, CDR2 FQNNGV. This CDR3 is built from 14 residues. J gave up 2 bases and V 5 bases, and 3 bases lay outside the gene matches.

This clonotype was counted many times. A much larger clone differs by one base, so this may be a read error. J is TRBJ1-4 and V is TRBV12-3 or TRBV12-4, with no clear D. The CDR3 spans 14 residues. CDR3 nucleotide sequence: TGTACCAGCAGTTTAACCAGTTTTAATGAAAAACTGTTTTTT. This sequence encodes CTSSLTSFNEKLFF.

This clonotype was seen at least ten times. The rearrangement uses TRBV20-1 and TRBJ2-3; 7 bases align to TRBD2. Germline CDR1 reads DFQATT; CDR2 reads SNEGSKA (reference sequence). V lost 0 bases and J lost 2; bases outside the gene matches: 5. The CDR3 has 15 amino acids. The CDR3 nucleotides read TGCAGTGCTAGAGATCAAAGCGGGACCACAGATACGCAGTATTTT. Residues: CSARDQSGTTDTQYF.